Listed below are T cell receptor beta chains from one sample, sequenced in a study of shared clonotypes between healthy human individuals. Clones were sequenced by immunoSEQ multiplex PCR, and TCRdb holds only the in-frame ones, with some missing. The sample includes roughly 700,000 clones, under 80% of them seen just once. Sequenced input: memory CD4+ T cells sorted from blood. All receptors derive from a woman aged 25 to 45 in good health. CDR3s leave out the opening cysteine and the closing phenylalanine or tryptophan. The D gene is left open where the match is weak. Size is stated for part of the rows, as once, few or many counts, or as a class when the clone is expanded.

J gene,V gene,D gene,clone size,CDR3 protein
TRBJ1-1,TRBV11-1,-,-,ASSRTENTEAF
TRBJ2-1,TRBV14,TRBD2,-,ASSHTLSGNYYNEQF
TRBJ1-2,TRBV20-1,-,few,SALGGYT
TRBJ1-4,TRBV6-5,TRBD1,-,ASSPTGAEKLF
TRBJ2-5,TRBV5-1,TRBD2,-,ASSFQAGAETQY
TRBJ2-2,TRBV6-1,-,-,ASSEPGAVSGELF
TRBJ2-5,TRBV6-5,-,-,ASSYDRQQETQY
TRBJ2-7,TRBV5-1,-,few,ASSPGDRDIGEQY
TRBJ2-1,TRBV9,-,-,ASSVAGAGFNNEQF
TRBJ2-2,TRBV19,-,once,ASSIAPVENTGELF
TRBJ2-1,TRBV2,TRBD2,-,ASSGLAGGYNEQF
TRBJ1-5,TRBV4-1,-,-,ASRAQGGLNQPQH
TRBJ1-1,TRBV28,TRBD1,-,ASSPTTGMNTEAF
TRBJ1-2,TRBV7-8,-,-,ASSQVPEGYGYT
TRBJ1-1,TRBV7-9,-,-,ASSLGSGNTEAF
TRBJ2-5,TRBV5-1,TRBD1,-,ASSLEGRGHETQY
TRBJ2-3,TRBV28,TRBD2,-,ASSLAGVKADTQY
TRBJ2-2,TRBV25-1,-,-,ASSASESTGELF
TRBJ2-5,TRBV10-3,-,-,AISRDPKETQY
TRBJ1-4,TRBV11-2,-,-,ASSLAAATNEKLF
TRBJ2-1,TRBV4-2,-,few,ASSQDGGPDEQF
TRBJ2-7,TRBV6-4,TRBD2,-,ASSGRAGGYYEQY
TRBJ1-5,TRBV7-8,-,-,ASSLGTSTSQPQH
TRBJ2-7,TRBV28,TRBD2,-,ASHFSGMGYEQY
TRBJ2-1,TRBV5-1,TRBD2,few,ASSLSSGGAGEQF
TRBJ2-2,TRBV5-1,-,-,ASSFGGFDTGELF
TRBJ2-7,TRBV28,TRBD2,-,ASSSGTSGRASEQY
TRBJ2-7,TRBV28,TRBD2,-,ASSFGLAGLSYEQY
TRBJ1-5,TRBV30,-,-,AWSVGKQGQPQH
TRBJ1-1,TRBV11-2,-,-,ASSLTVGDTEAF
TRBJ2-3,TRBV2,TRBD2,-,ASSGRPAGVTDTQY
TRBJ2-3,TRBV14,TRBD2,-,ASSHLGLAGPTTSTDTQY
TRBJ2-7,TRBV29-1,TRBD2,few,SVRPGLAGDYEQY
TRBJ1-5,TRBV7-8,-,-,ASSLARQVNQPQH
TRBJ2-3,TRBV10-3,-,-,AISENTDTQY
TRBJ1-2,TRBV2,TRBD1,-,ASSADREDGYT
TRBJ2-7,TRBV27,-,-,ANSFPGEQY
TRBJ2-6,TRBV4-1,-,once,ASSQQSSRAGANVLT
TRBJ1-6,TRBV5-1,-,few,ASSLGRESSPLH
TRBJ2-3,TRBV4-1,TRBD2,-,ASSQEVSRAGGTDTQY
TRBJ1-1,TRBV7-6,-,once,ASSPLGTAEAF
TRBJ1-5,TRBV28,-,-,ASSNSNQPQH
TRBJ2-1,TRBV25-1,-,-,ASTAEQANEQF
TRBJ2-3,TRBV6-1,-,-,ASSDLSGLSTDTQY
TRBJ1-1,TRBV27,-,-,ASKPGEPGNTEAF
TRBJ2-1,TRBV30,-,-,AWSWSSAYNEQF
TRBJ1-4,TRBV5-1,TRBD1,few,ASSGDSRNEKLF
TRBJ1-4,TRBV11-2,TRBD1,-,ASSSTTGDNEKLF
TRBJ1-1,TRBV5-1,TRBD1,-,ASSAGQPYTEAF
TRBJ1-2,TRBV28,TRBD1,-,ASRARDSDYYGYT
TRBJ2-2,TRBV4-2,TRBD2,-,ASSQELRGRAPGELF
TRBJ1-3,TRBV28,-,-,ASRRGGNTIY
TRBJ2-2,TRBV19,TRBD2,-,ASSPSGANTGELF
TRBJ1-5,TRBV18,-,few,ASSPDPQFQPQH